This paragraph reports one TCR beta chain. Authors' methods: Reference gene primer amplification in the assay estimated nucleated cell counts. Repertoires were generated with immunoSEQ multiplex PCR, while TCRdb's copy carries only in-frame clones and drops some. That table is the source of V, J and clone size, and D and trimming were worked out from the DNA. In the table there are about 100,000 clones, 85% of which are singletons. The sample originates from a study of blood T cell repertoires in COVID-19. Turning to the study itself: Spain, Italy and the United States supplied samples that represented acute and convalescent COVID-19. PBMCs, B-cell-depleted T cells, or T cells provided the cDNA or gDNA that made up the material.

Sample: peripheral blood. The sequence derives from a man aged 50-60 years with active or convalescent COVID-19.

The CDR3 sequence is CATSDMRTGKTQYF. Here the CDR3 DNA reads TGTGCCACCAGTGACATGCGGACAGGGAAGACCCAGTACTTC. The rearrangement uses TRBV24-1 and TRBJ2-5, with 8 bases fitting TRBD1. V was clipped by 4 bases and J by 6 bases; unmatched bases: 6. The CDR3 has 14 residues. Germline V lookup: CDR1 KGHDR, CDR2 SFDVKD.